This is a list of T cell receptor beta chains from one sample in a study of blood T cell repertoires in COVID-19. Assay: immunoSEQ multiplex PCR; the TCRdb copy retains only in-frame clones and omits some. The profile shows 120,000 to 150,000 clones, about 85% of them singletons. Sequenced material: peripheral blood. These receptors were collected from a human donor with acute or convalescent COVID-19. The donor label of this sample is uncertain. Both conserved end residues are part of each CDR3. The order of the fields is V gene, clone size, J gene, CDR3 protein. Clone size is given for some rows only: seen once, a few or many times, or a class if the clone is expanded.

v_call: TRBV29-1
clone_size: .
j_call: TRBJ2-2
cdr3_aa: CSVVSGGAVTGELFF

v_call: TRBV6-6
clone_size: .
j_call: TRBJ2-2
cdr3_aa: CASSPLWTSGGFGELFF

v_call: TRBV7-8
clone_size: .
j_call: TRBJ2-1
cdr3_aa: CASSHGLAGPNEQFF

v_call: TRBV30
clone_size: .
j_call: TRBJ1-5
cdr3_aa: CAWSVKADQPQHF

v_call: TRBV28
clone_size: .
j_call: TRBJ1-1
cdr3_aa: CASSRGLANTEAFF

v_call: TRBV11-2
clone_size: .
j_call: TRBJ1-2
cdr3_aa: CASSRPGQGGDGYTF

v_call: TRBV7-9
clone_size: .
j_call: TRBJ2-1
cdr3_aa: CASSLVLGGEQFF

v_call: TRBV12-3/TRBV12-4
clone_size: .
j_call: TRBJ1-3
cdr3_aa: CASSEGPRITIYF

v_call: TRBV7-8
clone_size: few
j_call: TRBJ2-1
cdr3_aa: CASTTSSYNEQFF

v_call: TRBV5-1
clone_size: .
j_call: TRBJ1-2
cdr3_aa: CASSLGPSGQGVWYGYTF

v_call: TRBV6-5
clone_size: .
j_call: TRBJ2-2
cdr3_aa: CASRSWETVGELFF

v_call: TRBV24-1
clone_size: once
j_call: TRBJ2-1
cdr3_aa: CATSESRGRVDEQFF

v_call: TRBV24-1
clone_size: .
j_call: TRBJ2-5
cdr3_aa: CATSDPDRYQETQYF